This T cell receptor beta chain was found in a study of regulatory T cells in long-lasting Graves disease. Germline loops: CDR1 LNHNV, CDR2 YYDKDF (reference sequence). The CDR3 spans 14 residues. V was cut by 0 bases and J by 7 bases, with 10 bases left in between. About this clonotype itself: Its matching antigen is unknown.

Study-wide results and limits: The persistent group shared some 2,700 public clonotypes, more than the approximately 890 shared by new patients.

Time point specified: newly diagnosed GD, antithyroid drugs for less than 3 months. With RNA extracted from PBMCs as input, the TCR library was made. Arm-PCR of CDR3 regions and iRepertoire HTBI primers were the basis on which TCR beta libraries were built. TCRdb reanalysed the multiplex PCR reads using MiXCR and keeps one entry per CDR3 protein. The sample comprises 520,000 or so distinct CDR3 sequences, about 12% of which are singletons, and around 9.3% rests with the top ten. Separately, the same data were catalogued under a study of T cells in Graves' hyperthyroidism and ophthalmopathy.

The origin of this receptor is a woman younger than 45 with Graves disease. V usage is TRBV15 and J usage is TRBJ1-5, with D possibly matching TRBD1 (5 bases). The sample consisted of peripheral blood mononuclear cells (PBMCs), taken at new diagnosis, from a patient treated with antithyroid drugs. The CDR3 protein is CATSRDKGSQPQHF. The CDR3 coding sequence is TGTGCCACCAGCAGAGACAAGGGGTCGCAGCCCCAGCATTTT.